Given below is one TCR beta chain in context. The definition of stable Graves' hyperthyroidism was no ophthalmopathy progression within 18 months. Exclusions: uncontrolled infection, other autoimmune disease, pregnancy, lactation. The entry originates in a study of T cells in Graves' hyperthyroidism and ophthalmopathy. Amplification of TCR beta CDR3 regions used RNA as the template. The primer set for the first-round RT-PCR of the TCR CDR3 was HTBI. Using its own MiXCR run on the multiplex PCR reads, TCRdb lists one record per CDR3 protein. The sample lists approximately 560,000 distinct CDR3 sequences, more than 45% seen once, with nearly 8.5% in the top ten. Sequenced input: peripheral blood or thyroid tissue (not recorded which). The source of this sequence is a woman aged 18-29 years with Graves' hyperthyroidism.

CDR3 nucleotide sequence: TGTGCCAGCAGCCAAGGATCAGGGCCAGGAAACACCATATATTTT. Its protein is CASSQGSGPGNTIYF. The gene calls are TRBV14 and TRBJ1-3, with a possible D match to TRBD1 (5 bases). V lost 1 base and J lost 4, with 11 bases in between. Germline CDR1 reads SGHDN; CDR2 reads FVKESK. There are 15 residues in the CDR3. Filled out from reference TRBV14 and TRBJ1-3, the complete variable domain reads EAGVTQFPSHSVIEKGQTVTLRCDPISGHDNLYWYRRVMGKEIKFLLHFVKESKQDESGMPNNRFLAERTGGTYSTLKVQPAELEDSGVYFCASSQGSGPGNTIYFGEGSWLTVV.